This T cell receptor (beta chain) was profiled in a study of cytomegalovirus exposure and HLA in healthy donors. Libraries were prepared by immunoSEQ multiplex PCR; TCRdb keeps only in-frame clonotypes and omits some of them. The repertoire holds 150,000 to 200,000 clones, with around 88% as singletons. Study outcomes and limitations: Researchers catalogued some 160 TCR beta chains as cytomegalovirus-associated. The tendency of first-cohort TCR clusters to co-occur in the 90 to 150 validation repertoires emerged from a later analysis.

A 120-subject validation cohort, separate from the approximately 720-subject first cohort, supplied the donors. CDR3 size: 14 residues. Trimming removed 3 bases from V and 6 bases from J, with 14 bases in between. CDR1 is MNHEY, CDR2 SMNVEV, per germline (reference sequence). Concerning this clone: Its antigen is not known.

Sequencing was performed on PBMCs. This receptor was taken from a woman under 30 in good health and CMV-seronegative. This sequence joins TRBV27 and TRBJ1-2; possibly TRBD1 for D (5 bases). The CDR3 DNA reads TGTGCCAGCAGTTTTGGTCAGGGAGGCGATGGCTACACCTTC. Its translation is CASSFGQGGDGYTF.